These T cell receptor beta chains were read from a single sample in a study of T cells in Graves' hyperthyroidism and ophthalmopathy. One entry per CDR3 protein, called by TCRdb with MiXCR from the multiplex PCR reads. The table has around 500,000 distinct CDR3 sequences, approximately 23% seen once; the top ten hold 45% to 55%. The specimen sequenced was blood. These receptor sequences come from a woman aged 70 to 79 with Graves' ophthalmopathy. Each CDR3 is given with its conserved first and last residue. D genes are given only for firm matches. A row's size may be missing; if present it is once, few, many or a size class.

clone_size d_call j_call v_call cdr3_aa cdr3_nt
. TRBD2 TRBJ2-7 TRBV20-1 CSARGPSGINEQYF TGCAGTGCTAGGGGCCCTAGCGGGATCAACGAGCAGTACTTC
many TRBD1 TRBJ2-7 TRBV2 CATDRGSSYEQYF TGTGCCACCGACAGGGGGTCTTCCTACGAGCAGTACTTC
. TRBD1 TRBJ1-5 TRBV19 CASSTLGQYSNQPQHF TGTGCCAGTAGTACCCTGGGACAGTATAGCAATCAGCCCCAGCATTTT
few . TRBJ2-1 TRBV15 CATSREGGTNEQFF TGTGCCACCAGCAGAGAAGGTGGGACCAATGAGCAGTTCTTC
. TRBD1 TRBJ2-7 TRBV2 CASSPGTGIGEQYF TGTGCCAGCAGTCCCGGGACAGGGATCGGCGAGCAGTACTTC
. . TRBJ2-5 TRBV6-2/TRBV6-3 CASRDSGAETQYF TGTGCCAGCAGGGACTCTGGTGCGGAGACCCAGTACTTC
many TRBD2 TRBJ2-5 TRBV29-1 CSEVAGVGETQYF TGCAGCGAAGTAGCGGGAGTAGGAGAGACCCAGTACTTC
. . TRBJ2-2 TRBV27 CASMAGTNTGELFF TGTGCCAGCATGGCAGGGACGAACACCGGGGAGCTGTTTTTT
. TRBD1 TRBJ1-2 TRBV3-1 CASSPGQRYGCTF TGTGCCAGCAGCCCGGGACAGCGCTATGGCTGCACCTTC
many . TRBJ1-1 TRBV6-5 CASSYLQGNTEAFF TGTGCCAGCAGTTACCTACAGGGAAACACTGAAGCTTTCTTT
few . TRBJ1-2 TRBV27 CASSSRTGHGYTF TGTGCCAGCAGTTCTCGGACGGGACATGGCTACACCTTC
few . TRBJ1-1 TRBV7-2 CASSGGGRTEAFF TGTGCCAGCAGCGGAGGGGGTCGGACTGAAGCTTTCTTT
. TRBD1 TRBJ2-7 TRBV20-1 CSAGTGEVYEQYF TGCAGTGCAGGGACAGGGGAAGTCTACGAGCAGTACTTC
many . TRBJ2-7 TRBV12-3/TRBV12-4 CASQRATREQYF TGTGCTAGCCAGCGGGCGACGAGGGAGCAGTACTTC
. TRBD1 TRBJ1-3 TRBV9 CASSVWDRGTGNTIYF TGTGCCAGCAGCGTATGGGACAGGGGGACTGGAAACACCATATATTTT
. TRBD1 TRBJ1-4 TRBV6-2/TRBV6-3 CASSAPGQQNEKLFF TGTGCCAGCAGTGCTCCGGGACAGCAGAATGAAAAACTGTTTTTT
. . TRBJ2-7 TRBV5-1 CASSGYRERSRTYEQYF TGCGCCAGCAGCGGCTACCGGGAGCGTAGTCGGACCTACGAGCAGTACTTC
few . TRBJ2-5 TRBV11-2 CASSFSSGGEETQYF TGTGCCAGCAGCTTCAGTTCTGGAGGGGAAGAGACCCAGTACTTC
many . TRBJ1-5 TRBV6-1 CASSGEGNQPQHF TGTGCCAGCAGTGGCGAAGGTAATCAGCCCCAGCATTTT
. . TRBJ2-1 TRBV7-9 CASSLGFPWGSSYNEQFF TGTGCCAGCAGCTTAGGGTTTCCGTGGGGGTCGTCCTACAATGAGCAGTTCTTC
many . TRBJ1-1 TRBV6-6 CASSYPGSAEAFF TGTGCCAGCAGTTACCCGGGGAGCGCTGAAGCTTTCTTT
. TRBD2 TRBJ2-2 TRBV7-3 CASSTDSGATGELFF TGTGCCAGCAGCACTGACAGCGGGGCTACCGGGGAGCTGTTTTTT
many . TRBJ2-1 TRBV7-9 CASSLALSGRNEQFF TGTGCCAGCAGCTTAGCTCTAAGTGGGCGCAATGAGCAGTTCTTC
. . TRBJ1-1 TRBV19 CASSIARRTTEAFF TGTGCCAGTAGTATAGCTCGGAGGACCACTGAAGCTTTCTTT
few . TRBJ2-3 TRBV3-1 CASSRLDTQYF TGTGCCAGCAGCCGGCTAGATACGCAGTATTTT
once . TRBJ1-6 TRBV27 CASRIGDSNSPLHF TGTGCCAGCAGAATCGGGGACTCGAATTCACCCCTCCACTTT
few TRBD1 TRBJ1-2 TRBV7-2 CASSLGLQGARGYTF TGTGCCAGCAGCTTAGGCCTACAGGGGGCGAGAGGCTACACCTTC